This TCR beta chain appears in the sequencing data of a study of shared clonotypes between healthy human individuals. Concerning this clone: Within the sample, other DNA sequences also encode this same CDR3.

Assay execution proceeded at the deep level. Assay used: immunoSEQ multiplex PCR; TCRdb lists only in-frame clones, some missing. The sample holds around 2.1 million clones, under 97% seen once. The CDR3 spans 14 residues. V shed 3 bases, J shed 8 bases, and the junction held 7 bases outside the gene matches. CDR1 is MDHEN and CDR2 is SYDVKM in the germline V gene. Material for sequencing was naive CD4+ T cells sorted from blood. As to subset: CD45RA+ positively selected. The chain couples TRBV28 to TRBJ1-2; 9 bases are shared with TRBD1. This receptor was taken from a man in his late teens or twenties in good health. The CDR3 spells CASSLDRGLRGYTF. Here the CDR3 DNA reads TGTGCCAGCAGTTTGGACAGGGGATTGAGGGGCTACACCTTC.